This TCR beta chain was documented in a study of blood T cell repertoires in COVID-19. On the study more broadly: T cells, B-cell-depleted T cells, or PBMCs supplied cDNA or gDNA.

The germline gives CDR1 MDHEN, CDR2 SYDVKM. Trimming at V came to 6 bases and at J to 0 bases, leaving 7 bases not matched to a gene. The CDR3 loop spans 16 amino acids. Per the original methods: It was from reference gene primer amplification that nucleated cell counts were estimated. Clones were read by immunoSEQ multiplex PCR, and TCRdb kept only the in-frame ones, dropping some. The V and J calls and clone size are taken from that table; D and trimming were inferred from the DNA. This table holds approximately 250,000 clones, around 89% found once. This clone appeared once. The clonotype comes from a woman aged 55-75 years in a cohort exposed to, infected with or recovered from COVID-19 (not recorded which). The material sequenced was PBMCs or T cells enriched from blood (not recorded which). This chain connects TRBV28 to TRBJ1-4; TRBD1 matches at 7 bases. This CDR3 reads CASSRDSYPTNEKLFF. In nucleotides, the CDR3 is TGTGCCAGCAGCCGGGACAGCTATCCAACTAATGAAAAACTGTTTTTT.